The present entry profiles one T cell receptor beta chain with its context. These data belong to a study of blood T cell repertoires in COVID-19. Clones were read by immunoSEQ multiplex PCR, and TCRdb kept only the in-frame ones, dropping some. The sample carries more than 95,000 clones, roughly 90% recorded once. CDR1 and CDR2 (germline): SGHNT, YYREEE (reference sequence). The CDR3 spans 14 residues. V lost 0 bases to trimming and J lost 4 bases, with 8 bases between them. The rearrangement joins TRBV5-4 to TRBJ2-1, with D possibly TRBD1 on 5 matching bases. Sequenced material: peripheral blood. The receptor's source is a human donor in a cohort sampled during active COVID-19. The CDR3 region has the DNA TGTGCCAGCAGCTTGGCGACAGCGTACAATGAGCAGTTCTTC. It is translated as CASSLATAYNEQFF.